This TCR beta chain emerged from a study of CD8 T cells in ankylosing spondylitis. This clonotype was observed a few times. Its matching antigen is unknown. This CDR3 has 14 residues. The V end was cut by 5 bases, the J end by 0 bases, with 10 bases between. Looked up from germline, CDR1 is SGHTA and CDR2 is FQGNSA. Preparation of TCR beta libraries was done by quantitative 5'-RACE with molecular barcodes. A single record per CDR3 protein comes from TCRdb applying MiXCR to the 5' RACE reads. This sample carries around 340,000 distinct CDR3 sequences, over 12% of them seen once, and the ten largest clones take less than 1.1%. Study-level results: Blood from ankylosing spondylitis patients appeared to carry a characteristic roughly eight-variant TCR beta motif. According to the report, clones linked to the disease were significantly enriched in matched synovial fluid samples taken from ankylosing spondylitis patients. In reactive arthritis synovial fluid and blood, some motif variants had been reported before.

This clonotype originated in a male donor with ankylosing spondylitis or in good health (not recorded which). The sample was blood, either unsorted or a sorted T cell fraction (not recorded which). The J gene is TRBJ1-1, the V gene TRBV7-2; D unclear. CDR3 amino acids: CASSARRLNTEAFF. CDR3 sequence (DNA): TGTGCCAGCAGCGCCAGGAGACTGAACACTGAAGCTTTCTTT.